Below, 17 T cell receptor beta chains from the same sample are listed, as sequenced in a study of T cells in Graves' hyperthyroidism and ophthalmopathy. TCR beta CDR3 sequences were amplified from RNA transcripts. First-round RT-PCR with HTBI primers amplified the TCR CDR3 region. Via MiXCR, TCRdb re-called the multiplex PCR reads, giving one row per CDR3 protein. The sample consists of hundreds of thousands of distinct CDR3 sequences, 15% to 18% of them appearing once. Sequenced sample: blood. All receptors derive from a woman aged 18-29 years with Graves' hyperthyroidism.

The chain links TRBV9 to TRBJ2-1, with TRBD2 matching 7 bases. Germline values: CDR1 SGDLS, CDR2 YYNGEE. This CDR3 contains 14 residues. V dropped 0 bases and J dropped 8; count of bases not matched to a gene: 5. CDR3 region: CASSVVGLGDEQFF. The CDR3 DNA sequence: TGTGCCAGCAGCGTAGTAGGACTAGGCGATGAGCAGTTCTTC.

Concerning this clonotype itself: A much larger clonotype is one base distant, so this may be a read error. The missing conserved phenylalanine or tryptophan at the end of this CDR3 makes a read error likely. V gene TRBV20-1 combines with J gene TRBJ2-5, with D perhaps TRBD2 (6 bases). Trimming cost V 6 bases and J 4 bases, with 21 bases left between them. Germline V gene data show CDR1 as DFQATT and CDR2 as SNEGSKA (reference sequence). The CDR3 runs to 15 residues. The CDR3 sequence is CSAEGRGVIGETQYL. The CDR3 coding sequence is TGCAGTGCGGAGGGTCGGGGTGTTATCGGAGAGACCCAGTACCTC.

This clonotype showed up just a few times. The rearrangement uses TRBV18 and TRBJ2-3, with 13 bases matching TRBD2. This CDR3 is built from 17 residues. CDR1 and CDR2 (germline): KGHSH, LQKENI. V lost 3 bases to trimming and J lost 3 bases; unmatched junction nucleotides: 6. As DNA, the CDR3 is TGTGCCAGCTCACCCCGGACTAGCGGGGGAGTAACAGATACGCAGTATTTT. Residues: CASSPRTSGGVTDTQYF. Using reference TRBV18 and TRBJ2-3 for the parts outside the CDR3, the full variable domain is NAGVMQNPRHLVRRRGQEARLRCSPMKGHSHVYWYRQLPEEGLKFMVYLQKENIIDESGMPKERFSAEFPKEGPSILRIQQVVRGDSAAYFCASSPRTSGGVTDTQYFGPGTRLTVL.

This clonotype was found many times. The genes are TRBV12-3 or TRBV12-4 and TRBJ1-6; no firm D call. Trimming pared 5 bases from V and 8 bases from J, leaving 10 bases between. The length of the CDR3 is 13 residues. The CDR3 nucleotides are TGTGCCAGCAGTACAGCCGCTGATTCACCCCTCCACTTT. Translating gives CASSTAADSPLHF.

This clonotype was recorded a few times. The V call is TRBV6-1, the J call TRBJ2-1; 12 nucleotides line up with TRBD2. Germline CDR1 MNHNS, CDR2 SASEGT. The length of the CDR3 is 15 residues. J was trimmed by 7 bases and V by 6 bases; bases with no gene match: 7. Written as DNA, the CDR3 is TGTGCCAGCAGCCGACTAGCGGGAGTTTATAATGAGCAGTTCTTC. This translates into CASSRLAGVYNEQFF.

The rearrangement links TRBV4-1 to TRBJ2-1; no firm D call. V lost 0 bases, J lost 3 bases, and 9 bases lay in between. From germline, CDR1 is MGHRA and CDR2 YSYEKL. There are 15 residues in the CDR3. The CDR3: CASSQDELGYNEQFF. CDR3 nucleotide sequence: TGCGCCAGCAGCCAAGATGAGCTAGGCTACAATGAGCAGTTCTTC.

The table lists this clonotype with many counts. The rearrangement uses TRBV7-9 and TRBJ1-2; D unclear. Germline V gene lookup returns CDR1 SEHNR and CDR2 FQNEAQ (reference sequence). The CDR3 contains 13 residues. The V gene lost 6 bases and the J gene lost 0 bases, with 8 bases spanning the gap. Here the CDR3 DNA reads TGTGCCAGCAGAGACGCTTCTAACTATGGCTACACCTTC. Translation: CASRDASNYGYTF.

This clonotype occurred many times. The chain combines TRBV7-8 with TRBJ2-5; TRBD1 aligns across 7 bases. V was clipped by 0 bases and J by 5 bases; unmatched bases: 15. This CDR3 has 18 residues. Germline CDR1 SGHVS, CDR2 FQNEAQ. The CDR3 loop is CASSLALSSTGRGETQYF. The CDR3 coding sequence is TGTGCCAGCAGCTTAGCGCTTTCATCGACAGGGAGAGGGGAGACCCAGTACTTC. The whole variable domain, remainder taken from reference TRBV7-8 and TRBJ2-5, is GAGVSQSPRYKVAKRGQDVALRCDPISGHVSLFWYQQALGQGPEFLTYFQNEAQLDKSGLPSDRFFAERPEGSVSTLKIQRTQQEDSAVYLCASSLALSSTGRGETQYFGPGTRLLVL.

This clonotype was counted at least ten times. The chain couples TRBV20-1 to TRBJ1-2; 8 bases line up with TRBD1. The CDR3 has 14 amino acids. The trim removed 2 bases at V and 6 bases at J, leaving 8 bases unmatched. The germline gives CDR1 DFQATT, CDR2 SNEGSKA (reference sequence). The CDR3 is CSARKAGGANGYTF. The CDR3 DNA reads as TGCAGTGCTAGAAAGGCAGGGGGCGCCAATGGCTACACCTTC.

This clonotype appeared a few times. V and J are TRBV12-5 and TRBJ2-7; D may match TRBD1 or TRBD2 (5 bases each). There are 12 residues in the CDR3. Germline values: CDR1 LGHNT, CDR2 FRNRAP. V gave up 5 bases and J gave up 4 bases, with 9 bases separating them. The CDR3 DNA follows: TGTGCTAGTGGTCACGGGACGTACGAGCAGTACTTC. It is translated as CASGHGTYEQYF.

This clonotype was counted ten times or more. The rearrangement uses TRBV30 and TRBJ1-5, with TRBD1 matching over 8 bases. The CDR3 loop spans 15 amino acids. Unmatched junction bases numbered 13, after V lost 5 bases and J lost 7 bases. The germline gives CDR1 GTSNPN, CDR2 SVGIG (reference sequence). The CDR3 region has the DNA TGTGCCTGGCAAGTTTCAGGGGGCGCGGGGCAGCCCCAGCATTTT. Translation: CAWQVSGGAGQPQHF.

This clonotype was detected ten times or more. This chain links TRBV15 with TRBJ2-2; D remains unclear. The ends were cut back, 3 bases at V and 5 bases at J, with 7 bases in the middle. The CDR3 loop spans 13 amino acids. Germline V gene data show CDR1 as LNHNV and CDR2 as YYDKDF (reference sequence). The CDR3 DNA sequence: TGTGCCACCAGCAGGGGGTATACCGGGGAGCTGTTTTTT. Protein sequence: CATSRGYTGELFF.

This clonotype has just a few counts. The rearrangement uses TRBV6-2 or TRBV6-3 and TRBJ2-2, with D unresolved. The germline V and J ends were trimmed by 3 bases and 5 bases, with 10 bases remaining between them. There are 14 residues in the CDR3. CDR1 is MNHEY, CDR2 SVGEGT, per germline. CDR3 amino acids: CASSYPSSTGELFF. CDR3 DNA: TGTGCCAGCAGTTATCCCAGCTCAACCGGGGAGCTGTTTTTT.

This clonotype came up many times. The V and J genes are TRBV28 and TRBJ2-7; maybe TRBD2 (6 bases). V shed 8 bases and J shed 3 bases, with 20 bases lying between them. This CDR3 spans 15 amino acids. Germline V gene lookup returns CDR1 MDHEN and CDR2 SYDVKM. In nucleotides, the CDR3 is TGTGCCAGCGCACAGTTTTCGTTCGGGAGCTACGAGCAGTACTTC. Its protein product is CASAQFSFGSYEQYF.

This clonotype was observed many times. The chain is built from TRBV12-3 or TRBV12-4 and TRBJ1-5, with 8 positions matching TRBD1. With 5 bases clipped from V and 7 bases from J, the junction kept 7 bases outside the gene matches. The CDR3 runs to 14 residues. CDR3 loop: CASSPTGGEQPQHF. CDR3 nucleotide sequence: TGTGCCAGCAGTCCTACAGGGGGAGAACAGCCCCAGCATTTT.

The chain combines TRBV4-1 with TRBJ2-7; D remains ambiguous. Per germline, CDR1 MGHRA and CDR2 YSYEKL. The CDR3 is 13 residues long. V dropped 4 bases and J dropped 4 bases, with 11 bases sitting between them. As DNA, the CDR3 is TGCGCCAGCAGCCGGGCCGAACGTTACGAGCAGTACTTC. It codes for CASSRAERYEQYF.

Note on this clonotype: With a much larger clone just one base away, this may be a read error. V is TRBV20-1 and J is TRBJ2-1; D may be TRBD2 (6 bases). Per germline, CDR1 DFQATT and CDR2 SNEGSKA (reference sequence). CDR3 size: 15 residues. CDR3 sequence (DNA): TGCAATGCTAGAGATGTTCTAGCGAGATACAATGAGCAGTTCTTC. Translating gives CNARDVLARYNEQFF.